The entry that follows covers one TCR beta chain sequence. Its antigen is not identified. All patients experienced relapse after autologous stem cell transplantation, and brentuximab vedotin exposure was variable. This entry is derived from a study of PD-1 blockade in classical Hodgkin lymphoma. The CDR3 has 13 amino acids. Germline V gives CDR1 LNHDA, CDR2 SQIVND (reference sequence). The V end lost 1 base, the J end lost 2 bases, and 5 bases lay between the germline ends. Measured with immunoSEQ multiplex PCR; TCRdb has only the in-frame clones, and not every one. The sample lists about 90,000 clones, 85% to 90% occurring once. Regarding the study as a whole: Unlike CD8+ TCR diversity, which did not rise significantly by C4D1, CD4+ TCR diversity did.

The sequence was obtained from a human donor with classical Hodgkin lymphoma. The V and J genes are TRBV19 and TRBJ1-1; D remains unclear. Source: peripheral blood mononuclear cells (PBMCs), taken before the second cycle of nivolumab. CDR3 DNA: TGTGCCAGTAGTATAGTCATTAACACTGAAGCTTTCTTT. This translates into CASSIVINTEAFF.